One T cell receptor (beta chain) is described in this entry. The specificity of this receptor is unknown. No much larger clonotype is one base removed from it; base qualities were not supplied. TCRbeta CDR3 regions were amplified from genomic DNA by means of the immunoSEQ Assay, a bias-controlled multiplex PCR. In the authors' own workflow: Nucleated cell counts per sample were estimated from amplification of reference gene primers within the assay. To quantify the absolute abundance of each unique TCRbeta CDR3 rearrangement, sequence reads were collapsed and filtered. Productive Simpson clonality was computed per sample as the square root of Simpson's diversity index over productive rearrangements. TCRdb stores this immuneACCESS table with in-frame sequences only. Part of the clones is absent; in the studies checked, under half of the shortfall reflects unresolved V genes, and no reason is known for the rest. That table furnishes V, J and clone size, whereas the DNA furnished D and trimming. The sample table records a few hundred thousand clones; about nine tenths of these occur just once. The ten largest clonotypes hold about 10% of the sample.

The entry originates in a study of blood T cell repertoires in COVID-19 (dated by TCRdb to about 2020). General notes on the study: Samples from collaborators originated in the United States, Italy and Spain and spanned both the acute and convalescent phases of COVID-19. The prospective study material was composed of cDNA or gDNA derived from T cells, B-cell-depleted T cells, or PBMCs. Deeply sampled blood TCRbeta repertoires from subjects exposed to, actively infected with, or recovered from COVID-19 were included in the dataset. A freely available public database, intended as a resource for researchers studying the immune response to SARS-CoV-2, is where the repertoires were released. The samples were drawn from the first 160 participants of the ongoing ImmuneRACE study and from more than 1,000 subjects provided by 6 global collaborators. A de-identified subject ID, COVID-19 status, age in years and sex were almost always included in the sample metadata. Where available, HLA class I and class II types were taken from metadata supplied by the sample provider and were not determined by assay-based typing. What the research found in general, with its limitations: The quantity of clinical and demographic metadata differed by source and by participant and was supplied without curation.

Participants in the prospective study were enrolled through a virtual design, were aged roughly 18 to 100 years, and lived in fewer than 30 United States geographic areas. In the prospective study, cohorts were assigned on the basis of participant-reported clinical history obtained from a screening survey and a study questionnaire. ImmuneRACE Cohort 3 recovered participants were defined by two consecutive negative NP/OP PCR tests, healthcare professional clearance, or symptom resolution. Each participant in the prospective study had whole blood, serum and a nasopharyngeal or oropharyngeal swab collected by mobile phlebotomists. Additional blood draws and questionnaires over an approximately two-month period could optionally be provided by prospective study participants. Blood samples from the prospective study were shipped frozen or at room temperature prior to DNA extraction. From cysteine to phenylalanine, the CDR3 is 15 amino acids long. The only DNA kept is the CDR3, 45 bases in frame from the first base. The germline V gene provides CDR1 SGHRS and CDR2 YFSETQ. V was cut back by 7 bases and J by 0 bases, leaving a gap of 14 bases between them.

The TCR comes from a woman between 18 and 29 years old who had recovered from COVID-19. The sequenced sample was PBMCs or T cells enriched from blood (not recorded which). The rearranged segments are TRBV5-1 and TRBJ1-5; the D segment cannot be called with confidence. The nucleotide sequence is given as TGCGCCAGCGCCCCTGCCGGGGATAGCAATCAGCCCCAGCATTTT. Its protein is CASAPAGDSNQPQHF.